The 21 T cell receptor beta chains reported below all come from one sample, sequenced in a study of T cell clones after liver transplantation. Clones were read by immunoSEQ multiplex PCR, and TCRdb kept only the in-frame ones, dropping some. The table records some 110,000 clones, approximately 78% of them present only once. Sequences were derived from CD4+ T cells from blood, sampled before liver transplant. The receptors shown here come from a human donor who received a liver transplant.

The V gene is TRBV7-8, the J gene TRBJ2-7; the D is unclear. Trimming stripped 0 bases from V and 0 bases from J, with 9 bases between. CDR1 SGHVS and CDR2 FQNEAQ come from the germline V gene. The CDR3 is 15 amino acids. CDR3 sequence reads: CASSLAIAVSYEQYF. In nucleotides, the CDR3 is TGTGCCAGCAGCTTAGCGATAGCTGTCTCCTACGAGCAGTACTTC.

The rearrangement links TRBV27 to TRBJ2-3; 7 bases align to TRBD1. CDR3 length: 14 amino acids. CDR1 and CDR2 from the germline V gene are MNHEY and SMNVEV (reference sequence). Trimming removed 5 bases from V and 2 bases from J; junction bases left unmatched: 4. Here the CDR3 DNA reads TGTGCCAGCAGTCTTCAGGGGGTCACAGATACGCAGTATTTT. It encodes CASSLQGVTDTQYF.

The V gene is TRBV27, the J gene TRBJ2-2, with D perhaps matching TRBD2 (6 bases). Germline CDR1 and CDR2: MNHEY and SMNVEV (reference sequence). V was trimmed by 8 bases and J by 6 bases, leaving 22 bases between them. The CDR3 has 16 residues. Here the CDR3 reads CASFPRVVAGPGELFF. The DNA for the CDR3 is TGTGCCAGCTTCCCCCGCGTAGTGGCGGGACCCGGGGAGCTGTTTTTT.

This clone was recorded once. The chain couples TRBV12-2 to TRBJ2-1. TRBV12-2 has pseudogene status. The CDR3 contains 13 residues. The CDR3 nucleotides read TGTGCAAGTCGGCAAAGGGATTACAATGAGCAGTTCTTC. It yields the protein CASRQRDYNEQFF.

This clone showed up just a few times. The chain has TRBV7-3 and TRBJ2-7; 9 bases match TRBD1. Per germline, CDR1 SGHTA and CDR2 FQGTGA. This CDR3 comprises 15 residues. Trimming removed 5 bases from V and 1 base from J; junction bases left unmatched: 6. CDR3 loop: CASSPSGTGSYEQYF. The CDR3 DNA sequence: TGTGCCAGCAGCCCTTCTGGGACAGGGTCCTACGAGCAGTACTTC.

The CDR3 region has the DNA TGCGCCAGCAGCTTGGAGGACAGAAACACCGGGGAGCTGTTTTTT. Translated: CASSLEDRNTGELFF. This chain connects TRBV5-1 to TRBJ2-2; a weak D match, TRBD1 (6 bases). The CDR3 loop spans 15 amino acids. V lost 0 bases and J lost 2, with 8 bases in between. Germline V gene sequence: CDR1 SGHRS, CDR2 YFSETQ.

This clone was seen once. The chain uses TRBV18 and TRBJ1-1, with 9 bases identical to TRBD1. The V gene's germline CDR1 is KGHSH and CDR2 LQKENI. Trimming at V came to 3 bases and at J to 4 bases, leaving 3 bases not matched to a gene. There are 14 residues in the CDR3. In DNA form, the CDR3 reads TGTGCCAGCTCACCTGGACAGGGGTTCACTGAAGCTTTCTTT. Translated, it gives CASSPGQGFTEAFF.

Only one count was recorded for this clone. Other DNA sequences within the sample encode an identical CDR3. The chain carries TRBV7-2 and TRBJ2-2; D remains unclear. Trimming left V 4 bases short and J 3 bases short, with 3 bases between. The CDR3 covers 12 residues. Germline loops: CDR1 SGHTA, CDR2 FQGNSA. CDR3 nucleotide sequence: TGTGCCAGCAGCTCATACACCGGGGAGCTGTTTTTT. As protein: CASSSYTGELFF.

The chain carries TRBV30 and TRBJ2-1; no definite D call. In germline, CDR1 is GTSNPN, CDR2 SVGIG (reference sequence). V lost 1 base and J 3 bases, leaving 4 bases between the germline ends. The CDR3 length is 12 residues. The CDR3 protein is CAWSGGYNEQFF. The CDR3 bases are TGTGCCTGGAGTGGTGGCTACAATGAGCAGTTCTTC. Looking up the rest from reference TRBV30 and TRBJ2-1 gives the full variable domain: SQTIHQWPATLVQPVGSPLSLECTVEGTSNPNLYWYRQAAGRGLQLLFYSVGIGQISSEVPQNLSASRPQDRQFILSSKKLLLSDSGFYLCAWSGGYNEQFFGPGTRLTVL.

The chain recombines TRBV29-1 with TRBJ1-4; 7 bases fit TRBD1. This CDR3 has 13 amino acids. The junction had 8 bases not matched to a gene; V was cut back by 6 bases and J by 7 bases. The V gene's germline CDR1 is SQVTM and CDR2 ANQGSEA. CDR3 coding DNA: TGCAGCGTGAACAGGGGAGCTGGTGAAAAACTGTTTTTT. Its translation: CSVNRGAGEKLFF.

The V gene is TRBV14, the J gene TRBJ1-5; D remains ambiguous. CDR3 size: 16 residues. V was cut by 2 bases and J by 6 bases, with 17 bases left in between. Germline CDR1 SGHDN, CDR2 FVKESK. CDR3 nucleotides: TGTGCCAGCAGCCAACCCAGGCTACATACGGGTCAGCCCCAGCATTTT. Translating gives CASSQPRLHTGQPQHF.

The V and J genes are TRBV7-2 and TRBJ2-6; D remains ambiguous. CDR1 and CDR2 (germline): SGHTA, FQGNSA. Trimming removed 5 bases from V and 0 bases from J, with 5 bases in between. The CDR3 is 14 residues long. The CDR3 is CASSRSSGANVLTF. DNA for the CDR3: TGTGCCAGCAGCCGGAGCTCTGGGGCCAACGTCCTGACTTTC.

The chain has TRBV6-1 and TRBJ1-1; 9 nucleotides match TRBD1. Germline V gene data show CDR1 as MNHNS and CDR2 as SASEGT. V was clipped by 10 bases and J by 2 bases; unmatched bases: 8. This CDR3 spans 14 amino acids. CDR3 amino acids: CATSRTGANTEAFF. The CDR3 DNA follows: TGTGCCACCTCGCGGACAGGGGCAAACACTGAAGCTTTCTTT.

The J gene is TRBJ2-7, the V gene TRBV7-9; 7 positions match TRBD1. Germline V CDR1 and CDR2: SEHNR, FQNEAQ (reference sequence). The CDR3 totals 14 residues. The trim removed 0 bases at V and 3 bases at J, leaving 2 bases unmatched. The CDR3 spells CASSLAGQYYEQYF. DNA for the CDR3: TGTGCCAGCAGCTTAGCGGGACAGTACTACGAGCAGTACTTC.

V gene TRBV2 combines with J gene TRBJ1-2; a weak D match, TRBD1 (5 bases). Per the germline V gene, CDR1 is SNHLY and CDR2 is FYNNEI. This CDR3 is 14 amino acids long. V lost 6 bases and J 0 bases, leaving 11 bases between the germline ends. For the CDR3, the DNA is TGTGCCAGCAGGGTTACAGGTCCTAACTATGGCTACACCTTC. Its translation is CASRVTGPNYGYTF.

The V and J genes are TRBV4-2 and TRBJ2-4; D is perhaps TRBD2 (5 bases). Trimming pared 1 base from V and 13 bases from J, leaving 17 bases between. This CDR3 is 14 amino acids long. Germline lookup yields CDR1 LGHNA and CDR2 YNFKEQ. The CDR3 coding sequence is TGTGCCAGCAGCCAAGGGTTCAACAGAGGGATACAGTACTTC. Translation: CASSQGFNRGIQYF.

The genes are TRBV10-3 and TRBJ2-6; D tentatively reads TRBD1 or TRBD2 (5 bases each). V lost 10 bases and J lost 0, with 10 bases in between. Germline loops: CDR1 ENHRY, CDR2 SYGVKD. This CDR3 spans 14 amino acids. The CDR3 DNA follows: TGTGCCACCGGGGCTTTCTCTGGGGCCAACGTCCTGACTTTC. Translation gives CATGAFSGANVLTF.

This clone showed up just once. The chain recombines TRBV14 with TRBJ1-1, with a weak D call TRBD1 (6 bases). This CDR3 contains 13 residues. V was shortened by 1 base and J by 7 bases, with 10 bases between the two germline ends. CDR1 is SGHDN, CDR2 FVKESK, per germline. The chain's CDR3 is CASSQVTGIEAFF. The CDR3 DNA reads as TGTGCCAGCAGCCAAGTGACAGGAATTGAAGCTTTCTTT.

In its sample, this clone was seen once. The chain links TRBV29-1 to TRBJ2-3; the D gene is possibly TRBD2 (7 bases). Trimming removed 6 bases from V and 5 bases from J, with 21 bases in between. CDR3 size: 15 residues. The germline V gene has CDR1 SQVTM and CDR2 ANQGSEA. CDR3 DNA: TGCAGCGTCACACCGGGACATTCGGGAGGAGATACGCAGTATTTT. Protein product: CSVTPGHSGGDTQYF.

The gene calls are TRBV28 and TRBJ2-5, with 7 positions matching TRBD2. Germline CDR1 MDHEN, CDR2 SYDVKM. After removal of 5 bases from V and 3 bases from J, the junction contained 9 bases not matched to a gene. The CDR3 consists of 15 residues. The CDR3 reads CASSGTIRMEETQYF. For the CDR3, the DNA is TGTGCCAGCAGTGGGACTATCAGAATGGAAGAGACCCAGTACTTC.

V gene TRBV21-1 combines with J gene TRBJ2-7. TRBV21-1 has pseudogene status. This CDR3 spans 16 amino acids. The CDR3 nucleotides are TGTGCCAGCAGCAAAGCCCCTATCTCGGGCCCTTACGAGCAGTACTTC. Encoded protein: CASSKAPISGPYEQYF.